The TCR beta chain under discussion was sequenced for a study of blood T cells in healthy people across ages. Overall study results and limits: CMV infection status of these donors was not known. Researchers deemed the diversity estimates from one million T cells underestimates.

In germline, CDR1 is SGHAT, CDR2 FQNNGV. This CDR3 contains 17 residues. V was trimmed by 5 bases and J by 1 base, leaving 21 bases between them. About this clonotype itself: The target antigen is unknown.

Then a second PCR, running roughly 7 to 11 cycles, was carried out with a sample-barcoded 5' primer and a J-beta primer mix. Every cDNA was tagged by a template-switch adaptor with 12 random nucleotides. MiXCR, applied by TCRdb to the 5' RACE reads, yields one record per CDR3 protein. The sample has under 950,000 distinct CDR3 sequences, 22% seen once. The source material was blood. This TCR derives from a man aged 70 or older in good health. The rearrangement links TRBV11-2 to TRBJ2-7, with D maybe TRBD2 (6 bases). In nucleotides, the CDR3 is TGTGCCAGCAGCCTTAGATCGGCCGGGGGTAGTTCCTACGAGCAGTACTTC. This translates into CASSLRSAGGSSYEQYF.